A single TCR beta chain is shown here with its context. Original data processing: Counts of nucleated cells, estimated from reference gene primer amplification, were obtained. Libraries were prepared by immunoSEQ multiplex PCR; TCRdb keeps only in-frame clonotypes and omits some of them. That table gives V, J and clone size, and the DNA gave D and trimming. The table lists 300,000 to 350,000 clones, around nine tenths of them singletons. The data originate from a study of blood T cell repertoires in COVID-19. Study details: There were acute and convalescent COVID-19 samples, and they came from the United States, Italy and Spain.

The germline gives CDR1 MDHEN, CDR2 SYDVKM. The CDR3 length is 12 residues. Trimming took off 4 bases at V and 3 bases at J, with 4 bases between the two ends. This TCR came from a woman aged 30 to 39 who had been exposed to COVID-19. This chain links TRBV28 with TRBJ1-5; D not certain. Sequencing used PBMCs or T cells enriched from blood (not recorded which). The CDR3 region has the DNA TGTGCCAGCAGTTCCTACAATCAGCCCCAGCATTTT. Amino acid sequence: CASSSYNQPQHF.